A selection of T cell receptor beta chains follows, all from one sample in a study of cytomegalovirus exposure and HLA in healthy donors. The repertoire was sequenced with immunoSEQ multiplex PCR; TCRdb's copy has only in-frame clones and lacks some. Found here are some 120,000 clones, 70% to 80% of them singletons; the top ten hold more than 2%. Sequenced material: PBMCs. The source of these receptors is a human donor in good health. CDR3s include the opening cysteine and the closing phenylalanine or tryptophan. Where a row states a size, it is once, few, many or the class of an expanded clone; other rows omit it.

>TRBV7-8|NA|TRBJ2-1
CASTIAGSSYNEQFF
>TRBV6-5|NA|TRBJ1-5
CASKPGQGRGGEHF
>TRBV15|few|TRBJ1-6
CATSRDPNNSPLHF
>TRBV6-1|NA|TRBJ2-5
CASSTTSGGSETQYF
>TRBV20-1|NA|TRBJ2-7
CSASYGEQYF
>TRBV5-6|NA|TRBJ1-2
CASSPAGDYGYTF
>TRBV18|NA|TRBJ2-3
CASSPSDTQYF
>TRBV5-1|NA|TRBJ1-2
CASSLGDRGDLNYGYTF
>TRBV7-2|NA|TRBJ1-4
CASSVEQGISNEKLFF
>TRBV27|NA|TRBJ1-4
CASRKGQGRANEKLFF
>TRBV19|NA|TRBJ2-1
CASSAGLAGPAYNEQFF
>TRBV11-2|NA|TRBJ2-7
CASSLLGAPDQYF
>TRBV21-1|NA|TRBJ1-5
CASTQGGQPQHF
>TRBV7-6|NA|TRBJ1-1
CASSPTGGASGTEAFF
>TRBV9|NA|TRBJ2-7
CASSTFDSGGEQYF
>TRBV10-3|NA|TRBJ2-2
CAISRGQAANTGELFF
>TRBV25-1|NA|TRBJ2-4
CASSEPAKNIQYF
>TRBV6-1|NA|TRBJ2-7
CASSAGGRGFEQYF
>TRBV18|few|TRBJ1-5
CASSRGYNQPQHF
>TRBV9|NA|TRBJ2-4
CASSPGTSKNIQYF
>TRBV7-2|NA|TRBJ1-4
CASSSTGQSNVKLFF
>TRBV9|NA|TRBJ1-1
CASSPRTTPNTEAFF
>TRBV7-3|NA|TRBJ2-3
CASSLNRESTDTQYF
>TRBV5-1|NA|TRBJ2-3
CASSLGREGTDTQYF
>TRBV7-9|NA|TRBJ1-4
CASSASEGQANEKLFF
>TRBV6-4|NA|TRBJ2-2
CASSASNTGELFF
>TRBV2|NA|TRBJ2-1
CASSLLAGYNEQFF
>TRBV5-6|once|TRBJ1-2
CASSTGQGHGYTF
>TRBV5-1|few|TRBJ2-5
CASSWGRGYQETQYF
>TRBV5-5|NA|TRBJ1-4
CASSLGTGGEKLFF
>TRBV4-1|NA|TRBJ2-7
CASSQTGQNSYEQYF
>TRBV5-4|few|TRBJ2-1
CASRSGGGRPLPSSYNEQFF
>TRBV5-6|NA|TRBJ1-1
CASSLYTMNTEAFF